Listed here is a single T cell receptor (beta chain). One end of the junction is discordant with germline, which a read error may explain. As originally analysed: Reference gene primer amplification in the assay estimated nucleated cell counts. Generated by immunoSEQ multiplex PCR, the TCRdb table keeps only in-frame clones and is missing some. V and J calls and clone size follow that table, whereas D and trimming were derived from the DNA. The table has 150,000 to 200,000 clones, 82% seen once; the top ten hold over 7.5%. This sample was taken from a study of blood T cell repertoires in COVID-19. Overall study context: Italy, Spain and the United States were the sources of the convalescent and acute COVID-19 samples. Nucleic acid was either cDNA or gDNA, and it came from T cells, B-cell-depleted T cells, or PBMCs.

CDR1 and CDR2 (germline): MNHNS, SASEGT. There are 14 residues in the CDR3. The chain couples TRBV6-1 to TRBJ2-5; D gene unclear. This sequence was found in a woman between 65 and 79 years old with acute or convalescent COVID-19. The sequenced material came from peripheral blood. CDR3 sequence (DNA): TGTGCCAGCAGTAAAGCTGACTTACAAGAGACCCAGTACTTC. Amino acid sequence: CASSKADLQETQYF.